This T cell receptor (beta chain) was sequenced during a study of blood T cell repertoires in COVID-19. The wider study: T cells, B-cell-depleted T cells, or PBMCs supplied cDNA or gDNA.

Original processing methods: Amplifying reference gene primers gave estimates of nucleated cell counts. TCRdb's table, derived via immunoSEQ multiplex PCR, lists solely in-frame clones and lacks some. V and J calls and clone size are as listed in that table; D and trimming were resolved from the DNA. This table holds some 200,000 clones, roughly 80% found once. This CDR3 has 17 amino acids. Germline CDR1 is SGDLS and CDR2 is YYNGEE. V lost 0 bases, J lost 0 bases, and 15 bases lay in between. This receptor was taken from a man between 25 and 39 years old with active or convalescent COVID-19. The sequencing input was peripheral blood. The chain carries TRBV9 and TRBJ1-1; D is unclear. The CDR3 protein is CASSVESGFPLNTEAFF. The DNA of the CDR3 is TGTGCCAGCAGCGTAGAGTCCGGGTTCCCATTGAACACTGAAGCTTTCTTT.